This T cell receptor beta chain was recorded in a study of cytomegalovirus exposure and HLA in healthy donors. V shed 3 bases and J shed 10 bases, with 22 bases lying between them. The CDR3 has 15 amino acids. From germline, CDR1 is LNHDA and CDR2 SQIVND (reference sequence). The PCR contained 60 Vbeta and 13 Jbeta primers. Clones were sequenced by immunoSEQ multiplex PCR, and TCRdb holds only the in-frame ones, with some missing. The sample consists of 99,000 or so clones, 60% to 85% of them appearing once. The genes are TRBV19 and TRBJ2-7; D perhaps matches TRBD2 (6 bases). Input material: PBMCs. This receptor was obtained from a woman aged 18 to 35 in good health and CMV-seropositive. CDR3 nucleotide sequence: TGTGCCAGTAGTATTTCCTCGGGTTCTCTAGCGTTCCAGTACTTC. Translation gives CASSISSGSLAFQYF. The full variable domain, in which reference TRBV19 and TRBJ2-7 provide the parts outside the CDR3, is DGGITQSPKYLFRKEGQNVTLSCEQNLNHDAMYWYRQDPGQGLRLIYYSQIVNDFQKGDIAEGYSVSREKKESFPLTVTSAQKNPTAFYLCASSISSGSLAFQYFGPGTRLTVT.